This is a list of T cell receptor beta chains from one sample in a study of T cell responses to AZD1222 COVID-19 vaccine. The repertoire was sequenced with immunoSEQ multiplex PCR; TCRdb's copy has only in-frame clones and lacks some. The repertoire holds around 50,000 clones, with roughly 80% as singletons. The material was peripheral blood, obtained on day 0 of AZD1222 vaccination. The origin of the receptors is an adult in good health. CDR3s include the opening cysteine and the closing phenylalanine or tryptophan. D genes are given only for firm matches. Part of the rows lack a size; the others show once, few, many or a class for expanded clones.

abundance: NA
v_gene: TRBV19
d_gene: NA
j_gene: TRBJ2-2
CDR3nt: TGTGCCAGTAGTATTCGACGGGCGAACACCGGGGAGCTGTTTTTT
CDR3aa: CASSIRRANTGELFF

abundance: once
v_gene: TRBV7-9
d_gene: NA
j_gene: TRBJ2-7
CDR3nt: TGTGCCAGCAGCTTAGTCGGCAGACTCTACGAGCAGTACTTC
CDR3aa: CASSLVGRLYEQYF

abundance: NA
v_gene: TRBV3-1/TRBV3-2
d_gene: NA
j_gene: TRBJ1-2
CDR3nt: TGTGCCAGCAGCCCGACCAGGCGGGTTTCCCATGGCTACACCTTC
CDR3aa: CASSPTRRVSHGYTF

abundance: NA
v_gene: TRBV11-1
d_gene: NA
j_gene: TRBJ2-3
CDR3nt: TGTGCCAGCAGCCCGGGGTGGTCCACAGATACGCAGTATTTT
CDR3aa: CASSPGWSTDTQYF

abundance: once
v_gene: TRBV7-9
d_gene: NA
j_gene: TRBJ1-2
CDR3nt: TGTGCCAGCAGCCCTCGGGCAGGGGATGCTAACTATGGCTACACCTTC
CDR3aa: CASSPRAGDANYGYTF

abundance: NA
v_gene: TRBV18
d_gene: NA
j_gene: TRBJ2-5
CDR3nt: TGTGCCAGCTCACCACTAGAGACCCATTACTTC
CDR3aa: CASSPLETHYF

abundance: NA
v_gene: TRBV6-5
d_gene: NA
j_gene: TRBJ1-5
CDR3nt: TGTGCCAGCATGAATGACAACTCCAATCAGCCCCAGCATTTT
CDR3aa: CASMNDNSNQPQHF

abundance: NA
v_gene: TRBV6-5
d_gene: NA
j_gene: TRBJ1-1
CDR3nt: TGTGCCAGCAGTTACTCCCTGACAGTCCCTAACACTGAAGCTTTCTTT
CDR3aa: CASSYSLTVPNTEAFF

abundance: few
v_gene: TRBV9
d_gene: NA
j_gene: TRBJ2-7
CDR3nt: TGTGCCAGCAGCACGACAGGCTTGGAGCAGTACTTC
CDR3aa: CASSTTGLEQYF

abundance: few
v_gene: TRBV19
d_gene: TRBD2
j_gene: TRBJ2-7
CDR3nt: TGTGCCAGTAGTGCGACTAGCGGGGGCCTCTACGAGCAGTACTTC
CDR3aa: CASSATSGGLYEQYF

abundance: NA
v_gene: TRBV6-5
d_gene: NA
j_gene: TRBJ2-1
CDR3nt: TGTGCCAGCAGCGCAAACAGGGATGCGTACAATGAGCAGTTCTTC
CDR3aa: CASSANRDAYNEQFF

abundance: NA
v_gene: TRBV6-5
d_gene: TRBD2
j_gene: TRBJ2-1
CDR3nt: TGTGCCAGCAGTTCCGTCTCGCGGGGGTTATACAATGAGCAGTTCTTC
CDR3aa: CASSSVSRGLYNEQFF

abundance: NA
v_gene: TRBV5-1
d_gene: TRBD2
j_gene: TRBJ2-3
CDR3nt: TGCGCCAGCAGCCCGGGCGGGAGCGCAGATACGCAGTATTTT
CDR3aa: CASSPGGSADTQYF

abundance: few
v_gene: TRBV2
d_gene: NA
j_gene: TRBJ2-7
CDR3nt: TGTGCCAGCAGGAGACATGGACCGCAAGCCTACGAGCAGTACTTC
CDR3aa: CASRRHGPQAYEQYF

abundance: NA
v_gene: TRBV5-6
d_gene: NA
j_gene: TRBJ1-1
CDR3nt: TGTGCCAGCAGCCCCCGTCGGGGCTTCACTGAAGCTTTCTTT
CDR3aa: CASSPRRGFTEAFF

abundance: NA
v_gene: TRBV7-9
d_gene: NA
j_gene: TRBJ2-1
CDR3nt: TGTGCCAGCAGCTTAGGGGGGGAGTTGAATGAGCAGTTCTTC
CDR3aa: CASSLGGELNEQFF

abundance: NA
v_gene: TRBV6-5
d_gene: NA
j_gene: TRBJ1-1
CDR3nt: TGTGCCAGCAGTTACCACCTAGGGCTTTCTGCTGAAGCTTTCTTT
CDR3aa: CASSYHLGLSAEAFF

abundance: NA
v_gene: TRBV12-3/TRBV12-4
d_gene: NA
j_gene: TRBJ1-1
CDR3nt: TGTGCCAGCACCCAGATCATGGGGAGAGCTTTCTTT
CDR3aa: CASTQIMGRAFF

abundance: once
v_gene: TRBV20-1
d_gene: TRBD1
j_gene: TRBJ1-2
CDR3nt: TGCAGTGCGAGTGGACAGGGCTTAGCTAACTATGGCTACACCTTC
CDR3aa: CSASGQGLANYGYTF

abundance: NA
v_gene: TRBV7-2
d_gene: NA
j_gene: TRBJ1-2
CDR3nt: TGTGCCAGCAGCGCTATCCGTTGGGGGTCTCGACACTATGGCTACACCTTC
CDR3aa: CASSAIRWGSRHYGYTF

abundance: NA
v_gene: TRBV6-5
d_gene: NA
j_gene: TRBJ1-1
CDR3nt: TGTGCCAGCAGTTACTCCTCTGGGGGTCCGGTGGCTTTCTTT
CDR3aa: CASSYSSGGPVAFF

abundance: NA
v_gene: TRBV21-1
d_gene: NA
j_gene: TRBJ2-7
CDR3nt: TGTGCCAGCAGCAACAGGGGGCCTGAAGCCTACGAGCAGTACTTC
CDR3aa: CASSNRGPEAYEQYF